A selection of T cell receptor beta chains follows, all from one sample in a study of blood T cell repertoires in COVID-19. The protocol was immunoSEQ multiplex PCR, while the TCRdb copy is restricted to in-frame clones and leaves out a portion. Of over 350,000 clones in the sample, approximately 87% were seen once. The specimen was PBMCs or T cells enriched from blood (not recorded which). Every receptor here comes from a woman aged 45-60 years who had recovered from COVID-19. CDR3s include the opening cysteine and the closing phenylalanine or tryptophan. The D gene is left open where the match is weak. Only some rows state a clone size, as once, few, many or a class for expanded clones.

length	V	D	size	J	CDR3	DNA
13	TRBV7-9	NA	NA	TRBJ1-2	CASSLSAGYGYTF	TGTGCCAGCAGCTTAAGCGCGGGGTATGGCTACACCTTC
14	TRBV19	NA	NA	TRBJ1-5	CASSRHASNQPQHF	TGTGCCAGTAGTCGACACGCTAGCAATCAGCCCCAGCATTTT
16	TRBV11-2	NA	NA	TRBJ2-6	CASTTYGGSGANVLTF	TGTGCCAGCACCACCTACGGGGGCTCTGGGGCCAACGTCCTGACTTTC
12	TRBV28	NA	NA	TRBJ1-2	CASSSNKYGYTF	TGTGCCAGCAGTTCCAACAAGTATGGCTACACCTTC
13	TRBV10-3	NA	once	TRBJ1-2	CAISGQDGDGYTF	TGTGCCATCAGTGGACAGGACGGGGATGGCTACACCTTC
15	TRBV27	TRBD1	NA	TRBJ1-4	CASRAGGLTNEKLFF	TGTGCCAGCAGGGCAGGGGGCCTTACTAATGAAAAACTGTTTTTT
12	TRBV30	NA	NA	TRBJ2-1	CAWSGGVNEQFF	TGTGCCTGGAGTGGCGGGGTAAATGAGCAGTTCTTC
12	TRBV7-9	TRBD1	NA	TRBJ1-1	CASSSRTGQAFF	TGTGCCAGCAGCTCGCGGACAGGACAAGCTTTCTTT
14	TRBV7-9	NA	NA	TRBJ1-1	CASSLWTPNTEAFF	TGTGCCAGCAGCCTATGGACACCCAACACTGAAGCTTTCTTT
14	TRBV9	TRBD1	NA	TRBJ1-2	CASTPSGTGYGYTF	TGTGCCAGCACCCCGTCCGGGACAGGTTATGGCTACACCTTC
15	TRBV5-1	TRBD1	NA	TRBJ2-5	CASSIQAGGTKTQYF	TGCGCCAGCAGCATACAAGCAGGGGGCACGAAGACCCAGTACTTC
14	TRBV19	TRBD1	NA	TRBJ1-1	CASSIQGANTEAFF	TGTGCCAGTAGTATCCAGGGGGCGAACACTGAAGCTTTCTTT
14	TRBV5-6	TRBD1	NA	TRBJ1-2	CASSRTGTGFLYTF	TGTGCCAGCAGCCGAACCGGGACAGGGTTTTTATACACCTTC
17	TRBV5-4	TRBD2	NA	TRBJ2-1	CASSLGNARGGVHEQFF	TGTGCCAGCAGCTTGGGTAATGCGCGGGGGGGCGTTCATGAGCAGTTCTTC
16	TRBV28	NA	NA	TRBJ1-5	CASTQGRANSNQPQHF	TGTGCCAGCACCCAGGGAAGGGCCAATAGCAATCAGCCCCAGCATTTT
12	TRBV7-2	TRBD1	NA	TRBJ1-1	CASSLERQGAFF	TGTGCCAGCAGCTTAGAGAGACAGGGGGCTTTCTTT
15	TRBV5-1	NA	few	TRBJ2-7	CASSYGQTPAYEQYF	TGCGCCAGCAGCTATGGACAAACCCCTGCTTACGAGCAGTACTTC
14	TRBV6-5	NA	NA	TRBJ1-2	CASRHIDSSYGYTF	TGTGCCAGTAGACACATCGACAGCTCCTATGGCTACACCTTC
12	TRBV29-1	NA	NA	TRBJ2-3	CSVDSRTDTQYF	TGCAGCGTTGACTCTAGGACAGATACGCAGTATTTT
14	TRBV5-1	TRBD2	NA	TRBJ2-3	CASSSGEGTDTQYF	TGCGCCAGCAGCTCGGGGGAGGGGACAGATACGCAGTATTTT
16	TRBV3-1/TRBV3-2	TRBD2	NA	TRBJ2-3	CASSRGTTASTDTQYF	TGTGCCAGCAGCCGTGGGACTACCGCTAGCACAGATACGCAGTATTTT
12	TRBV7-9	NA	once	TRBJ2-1	CASSRDRLPAFF	TGTGCCAGCAGTCGCGACAGGCTCCCGGCGTTCTTC
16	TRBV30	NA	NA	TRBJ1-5	CAWSVLGGYSNQPQHF	TGTGCCTGGAGTGTACTGGGGGGGTATAGCAATCAGCCCCAGCATTTT
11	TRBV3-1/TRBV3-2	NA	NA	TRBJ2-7	CASSQDPVLYF	TGTGCCAGCAGCCAAGATCCAGTTTTGTACTTC
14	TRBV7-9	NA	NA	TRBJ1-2	CASSFQVVIYGYTF	TGTGCCAGCAGCTTCCAGGTAGTGATCTATGGCTACACCTTC
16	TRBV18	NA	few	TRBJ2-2	CASSPQRGGRTGELFF	TGTGCCAGCTCCCCCCAGAGGGGGGGGCGGACCGGGGAGCTGTTTTTT
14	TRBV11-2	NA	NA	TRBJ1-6	CASSSGLDNSPLHF	TGTGCCAGCAGCTCCGGACTGGATAATTCACCCCTCCACTTT
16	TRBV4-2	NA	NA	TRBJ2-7	CASSQDSVGWEYEQYF	TGTGCCAGCAGCCAAGATAGTGTGGGGTGGGAGTACGAGCAGTACTTC
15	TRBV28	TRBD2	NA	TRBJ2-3	CATTPGGGAIDTQYF	TGTGCCACCACGCCTGGCGGGGGGGCCATAGATACGCAGTATTTT
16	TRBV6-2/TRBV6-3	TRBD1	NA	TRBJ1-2	CASSRGQANLRYGYTF	TGTGCCAGCAGCCGGGGACAGGCGAACCTCCGCTATGGCTACACCTTC
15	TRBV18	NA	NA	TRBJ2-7	CASSPPEGDYYEQYF	TGTGCCAGCTCACCACCTGAGGGGGACTACTACGAGCAGTACTTC
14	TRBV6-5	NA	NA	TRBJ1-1	CASSPGATNTEAFF	TGTGCCAGCAGTCCAGGGGCCACGAACACTGAAGCTTTCTTT
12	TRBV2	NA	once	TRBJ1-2	CASFPESGGYTF	TGTGCCAGCTTCCCGGAATCGGGGGGCTACACCTTC
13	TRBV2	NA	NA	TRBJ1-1	CASKNWDFTEAFF	TGTGCCAGCAAGAACTGGGACTTTACTGAAGCTTTCTTT
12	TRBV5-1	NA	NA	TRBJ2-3	CASSLDKDTQYF	TGCGCCAGCAGCTTAGACAAAGATACGCAGTATTTT
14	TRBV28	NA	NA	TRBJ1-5	CASRRLNSNQPQHF	TGTGCCAGCAGGAGACTCAATAGCAATCAGCCCCAGCATTTT
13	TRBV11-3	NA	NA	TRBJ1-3	CASSLRSGNTIYF	TGTGCCAGCAGCTTACGTTCTGGAAACACCATATATTTT
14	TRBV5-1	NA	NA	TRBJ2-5	CASSFGTKQETQYF	TGCGCCAGCAGCTTTGGGACAAAGCAAGAGACCCAGTACTTC
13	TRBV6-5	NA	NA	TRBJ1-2	CASYSSRTRGYTF	TGTGCCAGCTATTCTTCGCGAACCCGTGGCTACACCTTC
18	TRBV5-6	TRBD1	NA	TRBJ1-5	CASSFGDRRRYSNQPQHF	TGTGCCAGCAGCTTCGGGGACAGGAGAAGATATAGCAATCAGCCCCAGCATTTT
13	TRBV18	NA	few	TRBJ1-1	CASSRGGDTEAFF	TGTGCCAGCTCTCGCGGGGGGGACACTGAAGCTTTCTTT
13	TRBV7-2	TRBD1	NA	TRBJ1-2	CASSSTGHYGYTF	TGTGCCAGCAGCTCGACAGGGCACTATGGCTACACCTTC
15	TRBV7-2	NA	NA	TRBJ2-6	CASSNSMSGANVLTF	TGTGCCAGCAGCAACTCTATGAGTGGGGCCAACGTCCTGACTTTC
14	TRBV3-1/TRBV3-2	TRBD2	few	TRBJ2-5	CASSPLAFQETQYF	TGTGCCAGCAGCCCACTAGCGTTCCAAGAGACCCAGTACTTC
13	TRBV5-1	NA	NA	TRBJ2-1	CASSLEQGYEQFF	TGCGCCAGCAGCTTGGAACAGGGCTATGAGCAGTTCTTC
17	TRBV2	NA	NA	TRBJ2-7	CASSEARTGGSSYEQYF	TGTGCCAGCAGTGAAGCGAGGACGGGGGGCAGCTCCTACGAGCAGTACTTC
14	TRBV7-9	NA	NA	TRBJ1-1	CASSLGPGGGEAFF	TGTGCCAGCAGCCTCGGACCGGGGGGTGGTGAAGCTTTCTTT
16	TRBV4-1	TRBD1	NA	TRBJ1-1	CASSAGQGGFGAEAFF	TGCGCCAGCAGCGCCGGACAGGGGGGATTCGGGGCCGAAGCTTTCTTT
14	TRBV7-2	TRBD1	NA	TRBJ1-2	CASSSRQGDYGYTF	TGTGCCAGCAGCTCACGACAGGGGGACTATGGCTACACCTTC
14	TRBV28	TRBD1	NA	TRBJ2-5	CASSQTGIQETQYF	TGTGCCAGCAGTCAGACAGGGATCCAAGAGACCCAGTACTTC
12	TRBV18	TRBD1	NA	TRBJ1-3	CASSPQGDTIYF	TGTGCCAGCTCCCCCCAGGGGGACACCATATATTTT
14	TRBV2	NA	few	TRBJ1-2	CASEDGWANYGYTF	TGTGCCAGCGAGGATGGTTGGGCTAACTATGGCTACACCTTC
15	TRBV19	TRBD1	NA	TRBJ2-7	CASSPRTGSSYEQYF	TGTGCCAGTAGTCCCAGGACAGGGAGCTCCTACGAGCAGTACTTC
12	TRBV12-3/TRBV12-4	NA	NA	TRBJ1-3	CASSLSGNTIYF	TGTGCCAGCAGCCTCTCTGGAAACACCATATATTTT
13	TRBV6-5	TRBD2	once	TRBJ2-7	CASRAGGSYEQYF	TGTGCCAGCAGAGCGGGGGGGAGCTACGAGCAGTACTTC
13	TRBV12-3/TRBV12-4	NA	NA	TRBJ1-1	CASSPTGSTEAFF	TGTGCCAGCAGTCCCACGGGGTCCACTGAAGCTTTCTTT
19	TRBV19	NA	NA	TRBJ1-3	CASSAGGRSATFSGNTIYF	TGTGCCAGTAGCGCCGGAGGTAGGTCGGCGACCTTCTCTGGAAACACCATATATTTT
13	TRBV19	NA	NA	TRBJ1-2	CASSFTDSYGYTF	TGTGCCAGTAGTTTCACGGACAGCTATGGCTACACCTTC